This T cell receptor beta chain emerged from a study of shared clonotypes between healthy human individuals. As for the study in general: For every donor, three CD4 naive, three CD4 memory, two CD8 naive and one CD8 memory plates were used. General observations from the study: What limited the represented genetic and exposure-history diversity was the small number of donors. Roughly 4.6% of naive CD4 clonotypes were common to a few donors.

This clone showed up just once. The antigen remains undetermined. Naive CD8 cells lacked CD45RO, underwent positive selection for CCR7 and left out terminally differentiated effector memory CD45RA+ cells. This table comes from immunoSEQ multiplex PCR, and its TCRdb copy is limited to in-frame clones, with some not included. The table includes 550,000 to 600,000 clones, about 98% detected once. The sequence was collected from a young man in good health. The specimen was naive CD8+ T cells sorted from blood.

The chain's CDR3 is CASSQDQGQNTQYF. For the CDR3, the DNA is TGCGCCAGCAGCCAAGATCAGGGACAAAATACGCAGTATTTT. The chain carries TRBV4-1 and TRBJ2-3, with D tentatively TRBD1 (6 bases). This CDR3 contains 14 residues. The V gene's germline CDR1 is MGHRA and CDR2 YSYEKL. V lost 0 bases to trimming and J lost 7 bases, with 11 bases between them.